Included here is one TCR beta chain sequence, with context. This sample was taken from a study of blood T cell repertoires in COVID-19. Original processing notes: Estimation of nucleated cell counts was performed using reference gene primer amplification. Sequenced by immunoSEQ multiplex PCR; TCRdb stores in-frame clones only, minus some. V and J calls and clone size are given by that table; D and trimming were obtained from the DNA. Here the sample spans approximately 53,000 clones, about 90% being singletons. The V gene end was trimmed by 3 bases and the J gene end by 0 bases; junction bases not matched to a gene: 4. This CDR3 contains 15 residues. Per the germline V gene, CDR1 is MGHRA and CDR2 is YSYEKL. Seattle enrolled patients during active infection and tracked them longitudinally.

The sequenced material came from peripheral blood. The clonotype comes from a woman older than 75 with COVID-19, enrolled during active disease. J is TRBJ1-1 and V is TRBV4-1, with 7 nucleotides matching TRBD1. The CDR3 coding sequence is TGCGCCAGCAGCCAGACGGGACAGATGAACACTGAAGCTTTCTTT. As protein: CASSQTGQMNTEAFF.